The 25 T cell receptor beta chains below were found in one sample sequenced in a study of cytomegalovirus exposure and HLA in healthy donors. Generated by immunoSEQ multiplex PCR, the TCRdb table keeps only in-frame clones and is missing some. Among about 150,000 clones listed, 86% were seen once. Specimen: PBMCs. The receptor set was obtained from a human donor in good health.

This chain connects TRBV19 to TRBJ1-1; D is undetermined. The CDR3 runs 12 residues. The germline V gene encodes CDR1 LNHDA and CDR2 SQIVND (reference sequence). The V and J ends lost 5 bases and 5 bases respectively, with 9 bases between them. CDR3 sequence reads: CASSLRRTEAFF. The CDR3 nucleotides are TGTGCCAGTAGTTTACGGAGGACTGAAGCTTTCTTT.

The chain employs TRBV5-1 and TRBJ1-2; a weak D match, TRBD1 (5 bases). Germline-derived CDR1 and CDR2 are SGHRS and YFSETQ. V lost 0 bases to trimming and J lost 4 bases, with 7 bases between them. The CDR3 is 13 amino acids. CDR3 nucleotides: TGCGCCAGCAGCTTGGAGGGGCCCTATGGCTACACCTTC. Its protein product is CASSLEGPYGYTF.

This rearrangement joins TRBV7-3 to TRBJ2-7, with 7 bases fitting TRBD2. Germline CDR1 SGHTA, CDR2 FQGTGA. V was clipped by 4 bases and J by 0 bases; unmatched bases: 21. This CDR3 region has 20 residues. The CDR3 bases are TGTGCCAGCAGCTCTCCACCAATACTAGCGACCAAAGAGAGCTCCTACGAGCAGTACTTC. Translated: CASSSPPILATKESSYEQYF.

This clone was seen just once. Relative to the germline gene, one junction end is altered; a read error may explain this. This chain uses TRBV7-2 with TRBJ1-2; the match to TRBD1 covers 9 bases. The CDR3 runs 13 residues. Looked up from germline, CDR1 is SGHTA and CDR2 is FQGNSA. As DNA, the CDR3 is TGTGCCAGCAGCCCCCGACGGACAGGGGTCGACGCCTTC. Its translation is CASSPRRTGVDAF.

The chain couples TRBV29-1 to TRBJ2-2, with D possibly matching TRBD2 (6 bases). Trimming cost V 2 bases and J 4 bases, with 11 bases left between them. The CDR3 runs to 14 residues. The germline V gene encodes CDR1 SQVTM and CDR2 ANQGSEA. CDR3 region: CSVERRVGTGELFF. The CDR3, as DNA: TGCAGCGTTGAAAGGAGGGTGGGCACCGGGGAGCTGTTTTTT.

The J gene is TRBJ2-7, the V gene TRBV10-1; 8 nucleotides line up with TRBD1. This CDR3 has 15 amino acids. Germline CDR1 and CDR2: WNHNN and SYGVQD (reference sequence). J gave up 2 bases and V 2 bases, and 5 bases lay outside the gene matches. The CDR3 loop is CASSEETGDPYEQYF. In DNA, the CDR3 is TGCGCCAGCAGTGAGGAGACAGGGGACCCCTACGAGCAGTACTTC.

The rearrangement joins TRBV5-1 to TRBJ1-1; D gene unclear. Trimming pared 4 bases from V and 0 bases from J, leaving 13 bases between. The CDR3 consists of 15 residues. Germline CDR1 reads SGHRS; CDR2 reads YFSETQ. The CDR3 bases are TGCGCCAGCAGCCGGGGAGGGCTTTTGAACACTGAAGCTTTCTTT. Protein: CASSRGGLLNTEAFF.

The V and J genes are TRBV7-9 and TRBJ2-2; tentative D call: TRBD2 (7 bases). Trimming took 5 bases from V and 0 from J, leaving 19 bases between them. Germline V lookup: CDR1 SEHNR, CDR2 FQNEAQ (reference sequence). This CDR3 has 18 residues. The CDR3 spells CASSPRLAGVPNTGELFF. CDR3 coding DNA: TGTGCCAGCAGCCCCAGACTAGCAGGGGTTCCGAACACCGGGGAGCTGTTTTTT.

The chain recombines TRBV10-3 with TRBJ2-1; TRBD2 aligns across 13 bases. CDR1 and CDR2 (germline): ENHRY, SYGVKD. The V gene end was trimmed by 2 bases and the J gene end by 3 bases; junction bases not matched to a gene: 1. The CDR3 covers 16 residues. CDR3 in amino acids: CAISEGLAGVYNEQFF. CDR3 coding DNA: TGTGCCATCAGTGAGGGACTAGCGGGAGTCTACAATGAGCAGTTCTTC.

The rearrangement links TRBV6-6 to TRBJ2-1, with a possible D match to TRBD1 (5 bases). Germline CDR1 reads MNHNY; CDR2 reads SVGAGI (reference sequence). The V end lost 9 bases, the J end lost 4 bases, and 19 bases lay between the germline ends. The CDR3 totals 15 residues. CDR3 sequence: CASSNPDDSYNEQFF. In nucleotides, the CDR3 is TGTGCCAGTTCGAATCCAGATGACAGTTACAATGAGCAGTTCTTC.

For the CDR3, the DNA is TGCGCCAGCAGCCAAGATCTCCGGGGGGGATACAATGAGCAGTTCTTC. Its protein product is CASSQDLRGGYNEQFF. V usage is TRBV4-3 and J usage is TRBJ2-1; TRBD2 matches at 8 bases. The germline V gene encodes CDR1 LGHNA and CDR2 YSLEER. The CDR3 is made up of 16 amino acids. V was clipped by 0 bases and J by 4 bases; unmatched bases: 5.

This clone is a singleton in its sample. The rearrangement uses TRBV2 and TRBJ2-1, with 8 bases aligning to TRBD2. CDR3 length: 18 amino acids. Germline V gives CDR1 SNHLY, CDR2 FYNNEI. Trimming at V came to 4 bases and at J to 1 base, leaving 12 bases not matched to a gene. The CDR3 region has the DNA TGTGCCAGCAGTGGTCTTCGGGGGGGGTTTCTATCCTACAATGAGCAGTTCTTC. Translation gives CASSGLRGGFLSYNEQFF.

The chain is built from TRBV5-4 and TRBJ1-2, with 7 bases matching TRBD1. V lost 4 bases, J lost 2 bases, and 5 bases stayed unmatched. Germline V gives CDR1 SGHNT, CDR2 YYREEE (reference sequence). The CDR3 length is 14 residues. CDR3 sequence reads: CASSIPQGNYGYTF. CDR3 in DNA: TGTGCCAGCAGCATTCCACAGGGGAACTATGGCTACACCTTC.

The chain combines TRBV9 with TRBJ2-5; 8 positions agree with TRBD2. V lost 6 bases to trimming and J lost 1 base; unmatched junction nucleotides: 2. Germline V gives CDR1 SGDLS, CDR2 YYNGEE. This CDR3 comprises 13 residues. In nucleotides, the CDR3 is TGTGCCAGCACGGGGGGGGGCCAAGAGACCCAGTACTTC. The encoded protein is CASTGGGQETQYF.

The chain links TRBV9 to TRBJ2-1; TRBD2 aligns across 13 bases. In germline, CDR1 is SGDLS, CDR2 YYNGEE. J lost 8 bases, V lost 3 bases, and 5 bases had no gene match. The CDR3 covers 15 residues. CDR3 DNA: TGTGCCAGCAGCGGGACTAGCGGGAGTCTCCATGAGCAGTTCTTC. The encoded protein is CASSGTSGSLHEQFF. Variable domain in full (rest from reference TRBV9 and TRBJ2-1): DSGVTQTPKHLITATGQRVTLRCSPRSGDLSVYWYQQSLDQGLQFLIQYYNGEERAKGNILERFSAQQFPDLHSELNLSSLELGDSALYFCASSGTSGSLHEQFFGPGTRLTVL.

This chain uses TRBV28 with TRBJ2-1; D ambiguous. CDR1 MDHEN and CDR2 SYDVKM come from the germline V gene. The ends were cut back, 11 bases at V and 0 bases at J, with 20 bases in the middle. CDR3 size: 16 residues. This chain's CDR3 is CAANSIKADSYNEQFF. The CDR3 region has the DNA TGTGCCGCTAATTCTATCAAGGCGGACTCCTACAATGAGCAGTTCTTC. Full variable domain (outside the CDR3, taken from reference TRBV28 and TRBJ2-1): DVKVTQSSRYLVKRTGEKVFLECVQDMDHENMFWYRQDPGLGLRLIYFSYDVKMKEKGDIPEGYSVSREKKERFSLILESASTNQTSMYLCAANSIKADSYNEQFFGPGTRLTVL.

This rearrangement joins TRBV11-2 to TRBJ1-1; no firm D call. Trimming removed 5 bases from V and 7 bases from J, with 11 bases in between. The CDR3 totals 12 residues. CDR1 is SGHAT and CDR2 is FQNNGV in the germline V gene. CDR3: CASSPRSGEAFF. CDR3 DNA sequence: TGTGCCAGCAGCCCCCGGAGCGGTGAAGCTTTCTTT.

The J gene is TRBJ2-7, the V gene TRBV4-1, with a weak D call TRBD2 (5 bases). The CDR3 sequence is 15 residues long. V gave up 7 bases and J gave up 0 bases, with 16 bases separating them. Germline V gene data show CDR1 as MGHRA and CDR2 as YSYEKL. The CDR3, as DNA: TGCGCCAGCAAAAACCCCTACCTAGCCTCCTACGAGCAGTACTTC. Encoded protein: CASKNPYLASYEQYF.

V usage is TRBV5-1 and J usage is TRBJ1-4; perhaps TRBD1 as D (6 bases). CDR1 is SGHRS and CDR2 is YFSETQ in the germline V gene. V lost 0 bases, J lost 8 bases, and 14 bases lay in between. The CDR3 length is 15 residues. The CDR3 sequence is CASSLASGAGEKLFF. As DNA, the CDR3 is TGCGCCAGCAGCTTGGCATCAGGGGCGGGCGAAAAACTGTTTTTT.

The count of this clone is one. The genes are TRBV7-6 and TRBJ2-2, with 7 bases that match TRBD1. J was trimmed by 9 bases and V by 6 bases; bases with no gene match: 4. Germline loops: CDR1 SGHVS, CDR2 FNYEAQ. The CDR3 has 12 amino acids. The CDR3 reads CASSYRGRELFF. DNA for the CDR3: TGTGCCAGCAGTTACAGGGGCCGGGAGCTGTTTTTT.

The V call is TRBV10-3, the J call TRBJ1-2; tentative D call: TRBD1 (6 bases). Germline V gene lookup returns CDR1 ENHRY and CDR2 SYGVKD. Deletions cut 4 bases from V and 5 bases from J, with 35 bases between. The CDR3 extends over 21 amino acids. CDR3 nucleotide sequence: TGTGCCATCAGTGGTCGGGGGGCTAAGCCGTCCTTGATGTTCGGGGTGTATGGCTACACCTTC. Encoded protein: CAISGRGAKPSLMFGVYGYTF.

The chain combines TRBV7-2 with TRBJ2-5; 14 positions agree with TRBD2. Germline lookup yields CDR1 SGHTA and CDR2 FQGNSA. The CDR3 contains 19 residues. Trimming cost V 5 bases and J 0 bases; bases outside gene matches: 11. The CDR3, as DNA: TGTGCCAGCAGCCCCGGACTGGGACTAGCGGGAGTGTACCAAGAGACCCAGTACTTC. It codes for CASSPGLGLAGVYQETQYF.

The rearrangement links TRBV28 to TRBJ2-7, with 10 bases fitting TRBD2. V gave up 3 bases and J gave up 7 bases; unmatched junction bases: 15. Germline assignment: CDR1 MDHEN and CDR2 SYDVKM. The CDR3 covers 17 residues. CDR3 DNA: TGTGCCAGCAGTTTGGGGCATACTAGCGGGACTGTGGGGGAGCAGTACTTC. It codes for CASSLGHTSGTVGEQYF.

In this sample, this clone turned up a few times. The V and J genes are TRBV2 and TRBJ1-5, with a weak D call TRBD1 (5 bases). The CDR3 sequence is 15 residues long. Germline CDR1 is SNHLY and CDR2 is FYNNEI. V lost 5 bases to trimming and J lost 4 bases, with 15 bases between them. The CDR3 loop is CASSNRPTANQPQHF. Here the CDR3 DNA reads TGTGCCAGCAGTAACAGGCCTACCGCAAATCAGCCCCAGCATTTT.

This sequence joins TRBV2 and TRBJ1-1, with 7 bases aligning to TRBD1. V trimming: 6 bases; J trimming: 1 base; junction bases outside the gene matches: 8. The CDR3 runs to 15 residues. CDR1 and CDR2 (germline): SNHLY, FYNNEI. The chain's CDR3 is CASRGQLQENTEAFF. The CDR3 region has the DNA TGTGCCAGCAGGGGACAGCTCCAGGAGAACACTGAAGCTTTCTTT.